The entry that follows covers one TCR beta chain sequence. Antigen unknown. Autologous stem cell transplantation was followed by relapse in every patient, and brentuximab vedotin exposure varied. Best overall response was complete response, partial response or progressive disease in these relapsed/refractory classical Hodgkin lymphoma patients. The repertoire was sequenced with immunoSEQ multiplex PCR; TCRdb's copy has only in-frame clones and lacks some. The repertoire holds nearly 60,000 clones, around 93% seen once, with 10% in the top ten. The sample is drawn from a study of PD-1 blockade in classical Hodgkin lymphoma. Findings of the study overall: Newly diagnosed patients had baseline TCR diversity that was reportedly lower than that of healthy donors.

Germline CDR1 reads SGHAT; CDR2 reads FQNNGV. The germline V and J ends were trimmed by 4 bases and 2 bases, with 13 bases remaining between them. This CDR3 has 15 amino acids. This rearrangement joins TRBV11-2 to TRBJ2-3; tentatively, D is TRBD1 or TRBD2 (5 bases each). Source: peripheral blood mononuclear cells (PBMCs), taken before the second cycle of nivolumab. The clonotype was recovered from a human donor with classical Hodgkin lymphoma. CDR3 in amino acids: CASSYPGPPTDTQYF. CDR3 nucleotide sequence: TGTGCCAGCAGCTACCCGGGGCCGCCCACAGATACGCAGTATTTT.